This passage covers 21 T cell receptor beta chains from one sample sequenced in a study of human thymus T cells. Libraries were prepared by immunoSEQ multiplex PCR; TCRdb keeps only in-frame clonotypes and omits some of them. The repertoire consists of tens of thousands of clones, with 85% to 95% occurring once and the leading ten covering around 0.03%. Obtained as resections during corrective heart surgery, the thymus tissue was then studied. Sequencing input: thymus tissue. The receptors stem from a girl in the first two years of life with a congenital heart defect but otherwise immunologically healthy.

The V call is TRBV2, the J call TRBJ2-3, with 9 positions matching TRBD2. The germline V gene has CDR1 SNHLY and CDR2 FYNNEI. V was clipped by 7 bases and J by 4 bases; unmatched bases: 12. CDR3 size: 16 residues. CDR3 protein: CASKVAGAPRADTQYF. The CDR3 DNA follows: TGTGCCAGCAAGGTAGCGGGAGCCCCGAGGGCAGATACGCAGTATTTT.

The chain links TRBV9 to TRBJ2-7; D is undetermined. The length of the CDR3 is 10 residues. Trimming took off 4 bases at V and 1 base at J, with 0 bases between the two ends. Germline V gene sequence: CDR1 SGDLS, CDR2 YYNGEE. The CDR3 nucleotides read TGTGCCAGCAGCTCCTACGAGCAGTACTTC. Its translation is CASSSYEQYF.

The chain is built from TRBV28 and TRBJ2-2; the D is unclear. The CDR3 is 17 residues long. Germline-derived CDR1 and CDR2 are MDHEN and SYDVKM. The V end lost 3 bases, the J end lost 1 base, and 15 bases lay between the germline ends. The CDR3 loop is CASSLSVGLGNTGELFF. The CDR3 region has the DNA TGTGCCAGCAGTTTGTCGGTAGGGTTAGGGAACACCGGGGAGCTGTTTTTT.

This clone was detected once. This chain uses TRBV14 with TRBJ2-4, with D possibly called TRBD1 or TRBD2 (5 bases each). The germline V gene has CDR1 SGHDN and CDR2 FVKESK. The CDR3 runs 13 residues. V dropped 0 bases and J dropped 9 bases, with 9 bases sitting between them. CDR3 DNA sequence: TGTGCCAGCAGCCAAGAACGTGGGGGCATTCAGTACTTC. It translates to CASSQERGGIQYF.

This clone was detected a few times. The V gene is TRBV20-1, the J gene TRBJ2-3, with D perhaps matching TRBD2 (6 bases). The CDR3 runs to 11 residues. The V gene's germline CDR1 is DFQATT and CDR2 SNEGSKA (reference sequence). The CDR3 loop reads CSGSNSDTQYF. The DNA for the CDR3 is TGCAGCGGGAGCAATTCCGATACGCAGTATTTT.

This chain connects TRBV6-1 to TRBJ1-5; D is possibly TRBD1 (6 bases). There are 15 residues in the CDR3. V lost 4 bases, J lost 2 bases, and 12 bases lay in between. The V gene's germline CDR1 is MNHNS and CDR2 SASEGT. The CDR3 reads CASSVEQGGNQPQHF. CDR3 bases: TGTGCCAGCAGTGTAGAACAGGGCGGCAATCAGCCCCAGCATTTT.

The chain has TRBV18 and TRBJ1-2, with D possibly being TRBD1 (5 bases). The CDR3 consists of 13 residues. V shed 6 bases and J shed 3 bases, with 11 bases lying between them. The germline CDR1 and CDR2 sequences are KGHSH and LQKENI. The CDR3 DNA reads as TGTGCCAGCTCCCTTCCGGGGGACTATGGCTACACCTTC. It specifies CASSLPGDYGYTF.

The J gene is TRBJ2-3, the V gene TRBV19; 12 nucleotides align to TRBD2. The CDR3 totals 17 residues. The V and J ends lost 1 base and 8 bases, in that order; junction bases with no gene match: 10. Germline V gene lookup returns CDR1 LNHDA and CDR2 SQIVND (reference sequence). CDR3 region: CASSIVASGRADGTQYF. In nucleotides, the CDR3 is TGTGCCAGTAGTATAGTTGCTAGCGGGAGGGCCGATGGTACGCAGTATTTT.

This chain uses TRBV7-9 with TRBJ2-2, with D hard to call. V was shortened by 3 bases and J by 9 bases, with 8 bases between the two germline ends. Germline assignment: CDR1 SEHNR and CDR2 FQNEAQ (reference sequence). The CDR3 is made up of 12 amino acids. CDR3 nucleotide sequence: TGTGCCAGCAGCTTTCACCACCGGGAGCTGTTTTTT. Its protein product is CASSFHHRELFF.

This sequence joins TRBV11-2 and TRBJ1-4, with 8 bases aligning to TRBD1. Germline CDR1 reads SGHAT; CDR2 reads FQNNGV. With V trimmed by 5 bases and J by 5 bases, 7 bases remained unmatched. The CDR3 has 15 amino acids. This chain's CDR3 is CASSERDRQNEKLFF. CDR3 nucleotides: TGTGCCAGCAGCGAGAGGGACAGGCAAAATGAAAAACTGTTTTTT.

This chain links TRBV5-1 with TRBJ2-3; possible D gene TRBD2, 5 bases. Germline V gene data show CDR1 as SGHRS and CDR2 as YFSETQ. The CDR3 runs 15 residues. Trimming removed 1 base from V and 0 bases from J, with 9 bases in between. In DNA, the CDR3 is TGCGCCAGCAGCTTGTCAAGCGGTAGCACAGATACGCAGTATTTT. Its protein product is CASSLSSGSTDTQYF.

The gene calls are TRBV5-1 and TRBJ2-7; D gene ambiguous. V lost 5 bases, J lost 4 bases, and 13 bases lay in between. The CDR3 runs 13 residues. Germline values: CDR1 SGHRS, CDR2 YFSETQ. CDR3 protein: CASRLSPLYEQYF. The CDR3 DNA is TGCGCCAGCAGATTGTCCCCACTTTACGAGCAGTACTTC.

The chain links TRBV30 to TRBJ2-5, with D possibly matching TRBD2 (6 bases). The V gene lost 2 bases and the J gene lost 5 bases, with 12 bases spanning the gap. CDR1 is GTSNPN, CDR2 SVGIG, per germline (reference sequence). This CDR3 comprises 13 residues. The chain's CDR3 is CAWSRGSRETQYF. CDR3 nucleotide sequence: TGTGCCTGGAGTCGGGGGAGTCGGGAGACCCAGTACTTC.

This chain uses TRBV19 with TRBJ2-7, with no clear D. V lost 1 base and J lost 2, with 6 bases in between. The CDR3 runs 13 residues. From germline, CDR1 is LNHDA and CDR2 SQIVND (reference sequence). CDR3 loop: CASSIGATYEQYF. The CDR3 DNA is TGTGCCAGTAGTATAGGGGCGACCTACGAGCAGTACTTC. Looking up the rest from reference TRBV19 and TRBJ2-7 gives the full variable domain: DGGITQSPKYLFRKEGQNVTLSCEQNLNHDAMYWYRQDPGQGLRLIYYSQIVNDFQKGDIAEGYSVSREKKESFPLTVTSAQKNPTAFYLCASSIGATYEQYFGPGTRLTVT.

J is TRBJ2-7 and V is TRBV28; the D gene is possibly TRBD1 (5 bases). This CDR3 is built from 14 residues. V was cut by 6 bases and J by 0 bases, with 12 bases left in between. Germline V gene data show CDR1 as MDHEN and CDR2 as SYDVKM. The CDR3 bases are TGTGCCAGCAGGCACCAGGACATCTCCTACGAGCAGTACTTC. As protein: CASRHQDISYEQYF.

This chain connects TRBV7-8 to TRBJ1-2; TRBD1 matches 7 bases. V lost 2 bases, J lost 4 bases, and 10 bases stayed unmatched. This CDR3 has 16 residues. The germline V gene has CDR1 SGHVS and CDR2 FQNEAQ. CDR3 in amino acids: CASSLIKGAPRYGYTF. CDR3 coding DNA: TGTGCCAGCAGCTTAATAAAGGGGGCTCCTCGCTATGGCTACACCTTC.

This rearrangement joins TRBV10-3 to TRBJ1-1; no firm D call. V gave up 1 base and J gave up 1 base, with 4 bases separating them. The germline V gene has CDR1 ENHRY and CDR2 SYGVKD. This CDR3 is built from 13 residues. CDR3 sequence (DNA): TGTGCCATCAGTGAGTGGACGAACACTGAAGCTTTCTTT. It is translated as CAISEWTNTEAFF.

The chain uses TRBV29-1 and TRBJ2-1; 10 bases align to TRBD2. The CDR3 totals 14 residues. The germline V gene encodes CDR1 SQVTM and CDR2 ANQGSEA. V gave up 4 bases and J gave up 8 bases; unmatched junction bases: 8. The CDR3 loop reads CSVVGAGGGDEQFF. CDR3 nucleotides: TGCAGCGTTGTGGGAGCGGGAGGGGGCGATGAGCAGTTCTTC.

The chain uses TRBV10-3 and TRBJ2-1, with 14 positions matching TRBD2. The germline V gene has CDR1 ENHRY and CDR2 SYGVKD. J lost 10 bases, V lost 3 bases, and 11 bases had no gene match. The CDR3 has 17 residues. The DNA for the CDR3 is TGTGCCATCAGTGACCCTGGCGGGACTAGCGGGAGAAGAGAGCAGTTCTTC. Encoded protein: CAISDPGGTSGRREQFF.

V usage is TRBV28 and J usage is TRBJ2-7; D is unresolved. CDR3 length: 14 amino acids. Germline V CDR1 and CDR2: MDHEN, SYDVKM. Trimming removed 3 bases from V and 1 base from J, with 10 bases in between. CDR3 DNA sequence: TGTGCCAGCAGTTTGGGCCGATTTTCCTACGAGCAGTACTTC. Its translation: CASSLGRFSYEQYF. Filled out from reference TRBV28 and TRBJ2-7, the complete variable domain reads DVKVTQSSRYLVKRTGEKVFLECVQDMDHENMFWYRQDPGLGLRLIYFSYDVKMKEKGDIPEGYSVSREKKERFSLILESASTNQTSMYLCASSLGRFSYEQYFGPGTRLTVT.

The chain recombines TRBV6-5 with TRBJ2-7; 11 nucleotides align to TRBD2. Germline V gene data show CDR1 as MNHEY and CDR2 as SVGAGI. The CDR3 consists of 14 residues. V dropped 5 bases and J dropped 3; count of bases not matched to a gene: 3. CDR3 nucleotides: TGTGCCAGCAGTCCAGGGACTAGCGGCTACGAGCAGTACTTC. Translation gives CASSPGTSGYEQYF.